Listed here are 21 T cell receptor beta chains from one sample, sequenced in a study of cytomegalovirus exposure and HLA in healthy donors. Researchers ran the PCR with 60 Vbeta and 13 Jbeta primers. The repertoire was sequenced with immunoSEQ multiplex PCR; TCRdb's copy has only in-frame clones and lacks some. The sample carries fewer than 200,000 clones, around 77% recorded once. Sequences were obtained from PBMCs. The receptors originated from a man in his fifties or sixties in good health and CMV-seronegative.

With regard to this clone: Other DNA variants within this sample encode the same CDR3. The chain is built from TRBV4-1 and TRBJ2-1, with 11 bases lining up with TRBD2. The junction had 5 bases not matched to a gene; V was cut back by 1 base and J by 6 bases. This CDR3 has 16 residues. Germline V gene lookup returns CDR1 MGHRA and CDR2 YSYEKL. CDR3 loop: CASSQVIAGGVNEQFF. The CDR3 coding sequence is TGCGCCAGCAGCCAAGTTATAGCGGGAGGGGTCAATGAGCAGTTCTTC.

The genes are TRBV13 and TRBJ2-1, with 11 bases aligning to TRBD1. This CDR3 has 14 amino acids. V lost 3 bases to trimming and J lost 8 bases; unmatched junction nucleotides: 3. Germline CDR1 PRHDT, CDR2 FYEKMQ (reference sequence). CDR3 protein: CASSFRDRGYEQFF. The DNA for the CDR3 is TGTGCCAGCAGCTTCCGGGACAGGGGGTATGAGCAGTTCTTC.

This clone was detected once. The rearrangement joins TRBV5-1 to TRBJ2-3; maybe TRBD2 (6 bases). V lost 1 base, J lost 4 bases, and 10 bases lay in between. Germline CDR1 is SGHRS and CDR2 is YFSETQ. The CDR3 contains 14 residues. CDR3 amino acids: CASSLRSGADTQYF. Written as DNA, the CDR3 is TGCGCCAGCAGCTTGAGATCGGGGGCAGATACGCAGTATTTT.

V is TRBV29-1 and J is TRBJ2-1, with 11 nucleotides matching TRBD1. J gave up 0 bases and V 7 bases, and 2 bases lay outside the gene matches. The CDR3 has 14 residues. Per germline, CDR1 SQVTM and CDR2 ANQGSEA. The CDR3 is CSGGTGGSYNEQFF. CDR3 in DNA: TGCAGCGGGGGGACAGGGGGCTCCTACAATGAGCAGTTCTTC.

The chain uses TRBV7-2 and TRBJ2-1; 7 bases agree with TRBD1. This CDR3 is built from 17 residues. Germline V gene lookup returns CDR1 SGHTA and CDR2 FQGNSA. Unmatched junction bases numbered 9, after V lost 0 bases and J lost 4 bases. The CDR3 DNA reads as TGTGCCAGCAGCTTAGCCTCGACAGGGCGGATGTACAATGAGCAGTTCTTC. Its protein is CASSLASTGRMYNEQFF.

This sequence joins TRBV5-1 and TRBJ2-7; TRBD1 aligns across 12 bases. The CDR3 is 16 amino acids. Germline lookup yields CDR1 SGHRS and CDR2 YFSETQ. The V gene end was trimmed by 4 bases and the J gene end by 3 bases; junction bases not matched to a gene: 8. The CDR3 region is CASSAPGQGALYEQYF. The CDR3 DNA is TGCGCCAGCAGCGCCCCGGGACAGGGGGCCCTCTACGAGCAGTACTTC.

This clone was recorded once. The chain combines TRBV5-6 with TRBJ2-5; D may be TRBD2 (7 bases). Germline V lookup: CDR1 SGHDT, CDR2 YYEEEE. The CDR3 loop spans 18 amino acids. The V end lost 4 bases, the J end lost 3 bases, and 25 bases lay between the germline ends. This chain's CDR3 is CASSPGGPGARAEETQYF. Written as DNA, the CDR3 is TGTGCCAGCAGCCCCGGGGGGCCGGGGGCCCGGGCGGAAGAGACCCAGTACTTC.

V usage is TRBV11-1 and J usage is TRBJ2-2; TRBD2 matches 9 bases. J lost 2 bases, V lost 2 bases, and 0 bases had no gene match. The germline gives CDR1 SGHAT, CDR2 FQDESV (reference sequence). The CDR3 runs 15 residues. Written as DNA, the CDR3 is TGTGCCAGCAGCTTACTAGCGGGAAACACCGGGGAGCTGTTTTTT. Residues: CASSLLAGNTGELFF.

The rearrangement uses TRBV6-1 and TRBJ2-7, with a tentative D call TRBD1 (5 bases). Trimming cost V 6 bases and J 2 bases, with 11 bases left between them. CDR1 is MNHNS and CDR2 is SASEGT in the germline V gene. The CDR3 covers 13 residues. CDR3 residues: CASRPTVTYEQYF. CDR3 DNA: TGTGCCAGCAGACCGACAGTTACCTACGAGCAGTACTTC.

The chain carries TRBV7-2 and TRBJ1-2; D is ambiguous. The ends were cut back, 4 bases at V and 8 bases at J, with 17 bases in the middle. This CDR3 contains 14 residues. CDR1 and CDR2 from the germline V gene are SGHTA and FQGNSA. As DNA, the CDR3 is TGTGCCAGCAGCTCCCCGGTGGGAGGTGCGGGCTACACCTTC. Translated: CASSSPVGGAGYTF.

The rearrangement uses TRBV19 and TRBJ1-2; 7 bases agree with TRBD1. Germline V lookup: CDR1 LNHDA, CDR2 SQIVND (reference sequence). With V trimmed by 6 bases and J by 0 bases, 10 bases remained unmatched. CDR3 size: 16 residues. The CDR3 sequence is CASSTDRAYSNYGYTF. CDR3 nucleotide sequence: TGTGCCAGTAGCACCGACAGGGCCTACTCTAACTATGGCTACACCTTC.

The J gene is TRBJ2-1, the V gene TRBV5-1; TRBD1 matches at 7 bases. There are 18 residues in the CDR3. The germline V gene encodes CDR1 SGHRS and CDR2 YFSETQ. V dropped 4 bases and J dropped 0; count of bases not matched to a gene: 13. The CDR3 is CASSGGQLSASSYNEQFF. The CDR3 nucleotides read TGCGCCAGCAGCGGGGGACAGCTCAGCGCGAGCTCCTACAATGAGCAGTTCTTC.

The rearrangement joins TRBV6-1 to TRBJ1-2; TRBD1 is a possible D gene (6 bases). Germline CDR1 is MNHNS and CDR2 is SASEGT. The V gene lost 5 bases and the J gene lost 8 bases, with 21 bases spanning the gap. The CDR3 is 15 residues long. CDR3 coding DNA: TGTGCCAGCAGTCGAAGGAGAGACAGGAGCAGGGGCTACACCTTC. Its translation: CASSRRRDRSRGYTF.

The chain carries TRBV11-2 and TRBJ1-1, with TRBD1 as a possible D gene (6 bases). Germline V gene data show CDR1 as SGHAT and CDR2 as FQNNGV. The CDR3 runs to 14 residues. Trimming took off 3 bases at V and 4 bases at J, with 12 bases between the two ends. The CDR3 spells CASSFYRDGTEAFF. The CDR3 DNA reads as TGTGCCAGCAGCTTTTACAGGGACGGCACTGAAGCTTTCTTT.

To note about this clone: The sample has other DNA sequences that encode this CDR3 too. The gene calls are TRBV5-1 and TRBJ2-3, with D possibly matching TRBD1 (5 bases). The CDR3 extends over 14 amino acids. The V gene lost 4 bases and the J gene lost 2 bases, with 11 bases spanning the gap. Germline V gene sequence: CDR1 SGHRS, CDR2 YFSETQ. The CDR3 loop reads CASSLGHTTDTQYF. CDR3 DNA sequence: TGCGCCAGCAGCCTAGGACATACCACAGATACGCAGTATTTT. Combining the CDR3 with reference TRBV5-1 and TRBJ2-3 gives the whole variable domain KAGVTQTPRYLIKTRGQQVTLSCSPISGHRSVSWYQQTPGQGLQFLFEYFSETQRNKGNFPGRFSGRQFSNSRSEMNVSTLELGDSALYLCASSLGHTTDTQYFGPGTRLTVL.

The chain employs TRBV11-2 and TRBJ1-1, with D perhaps TRBD1 (6 bases). Germline-derived CDR1 and CDR2 are SGHAT and FQNNGV. CDR3 length equals 15 residues. Trimming took 1 base from V and 8 from J, leaving 17 bases between them. The CDR3 coding sequence is TGTGCCAGCAGCTTAGTGTTAGGGGGGGTGGTCGAAGCTTTCTTT. This codes for CASSLVLGGVVEAFF.

The rearrangement uses TRBV5-1 and TRBJ1-1, with 8 bases matching TRBD1. The CDR3 sequence is 14 residues long. The germline V gene encodes CDR1 SGHRS and CDR2 YFSETQ. Germline trimming cut 4 bases from V and 5 bases from J; bases unmatched to any gene: 7. The CDR3 bases are TGCGCCAGCAGCAAGACAGGGGCCTTGACTGAAGCTTTCTTT. Amino acids: CASSKTGALTEAFF. Supplemented by reference TRBV5-1 and TRBJ1-1, the full variable domain reads KAGVTQTPRYLIKTRGQQVTLSCSPISGHRSVSWYQQTPGQGLQFLFEYFSETQRNKGNFPGRFSGRQFSNSRSEMNVSTLELGDSALYLCASSKTGALTEAFFGQGTRLTVV.

The CDR3 bases are TGTGCCAGCAGGACCTTATCGGGGAGCTATGGCTACACCTTC. Its protein product is CASRTLSGSYGYTF. J is TRBJ1-2 and V is TRBV2; D is unclear. The V end lost 6 bases, the J end lost 4 bases, and 15 bases lay between the germline ends. The CDR3 has 14 amino acids. In germline, CDR1 is SNHLY, CDR2 FYNNEI.

The chain employs TRBV4-1 and TRBJ1-5; D remains unclear. The CDR3 is 13 amino acids. Germline CDR1 reads MGHRA; CDR2 reads YSYEKL. Trimming took 0 bases from V and 5 from J, leaving 5 bases between them. CDR3 region: CASSQEAHQPQHF. CDR3 in DNA: TGCGCCAGCAGCCAAGAGGCCCATCAGCCCCAGCATTTT.

This sequence joins TRBV28 and TRBJ1-4; the D is unclear. The germline V and J ends were trimmed by 2 bases and 7 bases, with 11 bases remaining between them. This CDR3 contains 14 residues. Germline assignment: CDR1 MDHEN and CDR2 SYDVKM. CDR3 region: CASSLPGRGEKLFF. The CDR3 DNA is TGTGCCAGCAGTTTACCGGGTCGTGGTGAAAAACTGTTTTTT.

This clone came up once. The rearrangement joins TRBV21-1 to TRBJ1-5. TRBV21-1 is annotated as a pseudogene. The CDR3 is 16 amino acids. The DNA of the CDR3 is TGTGCCAGCAGCGAACAACGGAGGGGCAGCAATCAGCCCCAGCATTTT. Protein sequence: CASSEQRRGSNQPQHF.